The 10 T cell receptor beta chains reported below all come from one sample, sequenced in a study of T-cell memory formation after mild COVID-19 (dated by TCRdb to about 2021). Library preparation was by 5' RACE. Sequencer: Illumina NovaSeq 6000. The public sequencing data were trimmed at Q25 with fastp and processed into clonotypes with MiXCR by TCRdb, which kept only in-frame beta chains. Every distinct CDR3 protein forms one entry, paired with its most common genes and DNA. The sample includes about 320,000 distinct CDR3 sequences, with approximately 15% observed a single time. The top ten clonotypes cover roughly 23% of the sample. The sequencing input was PBMCs or a T cell subset sorted from them (not recorded which). Every receptor here comes from a man aged 18 to 35 who had mild COVID-19 (a few samples of this study predate the infection). The sample titles of this study are shuffled in the database, so cell type and time point are left out; the donor was told from shared clones.

This clonotype was seen a few times. This chain uses TRBV10-3 with TRBJ1-6; D call uncertain. V was pared by 3 bases and J by 5 bases, with 8 bases between. This CDR3 has 14 amino acids. Germline values: CDR1 ENHRY, CDR2 SYGVKD. The DNA of the CDR3 is TGTGCCATCAGTGACATACCTAATAATTCACCCCTCCACTTT. Its protein product is CAISDIPNNSPLHF.

This sequence joins TRBV6-5 and TRBJ2-2, with 7 positions matching TRBD1. Germline V gene sequence: CDR1 MNHEY, CDR2 SVGAGI. This CDR3 region has 13 residues. Trimming took 11 bases from V and 6 from J; bases not matched to a gene: 9. In DNA, the CDR3 is TGTGCCGCCCGACAGGGTGGTCCCGGGGAGCTGTTTTTT. Its translation is CAARQGGPGELFF.

The chain recombines TRBV27 with TRBJ2-7; 13 bases map to TRBD2. V trimming: 0 bases; J trimming: 6 bases; junction bases outside the gene matches: 2. Germline CDR1 MNHEY, CDR2 SMNVEV (reference sequence). The CDR3 extends over 15 amino acids. CDR3 sequence (DNA): TGTGCCAGCAGTTTATCGGGACTAGCGGGGAGCGAGCAGTACTTC. Translated: CASSLSGLAGSEQYF.

This clonotype came up many times. V usage is TRBV5-1 and J usage is TRBJ2-5, with D maybe TRBD1 (5 bases). The CDR3 contains 12 residues. CDR1 is SGHRS and CDR2 is YFSETQ in the germline V gene. V was trimmed by 2 bases and J by 3 bases, leaving 5 bases between them. Written as DNA, the CDR3 is TGCGCCAGCAGCTTAGGGGAAGAGACCCAGTACTTC. It encodes CASSLGEETQYF.

The chain employs TRBV28 and TRBJ2-7, with D unresolved. Germline CDR1 is MDHEN and CDR2 is SYDVKM. Between the trimmed V and J ends, which lost 4 bases and 1 base, there was a span of 5 bases. The length of the CDR3 is 12 residues. The CDR3 sequence: CASSSQSYEQYV. In nucleotides, the CDR3 is TGTGCCAGCAGTTCTCAGTCCTACGAGCAGTACGTC.

The V and J genes are TRBV11-2 and TRBJ2-7; D is possibly TRBD2 (5 bases). This CDR3 spans 13 amino acids. Germline CDR1 and CDR2: SGHAT and FQNNGV. V gave up 4 bases and J gave up 6 bases, with 13 bases separating them. This CDR3 reads CASSSTMAGEQYV. DNA for the CDR3: TGTGCCAGCAGCTCGACAATGGCGGGCGAGCAGTACGTC.

Many counts were recorded for this clonotype. CDR3 coding DNA: TGCGCCAGCAGCCTGGGAGATCCAGGCCCAGCTAACTATGGCTACACCTTC. Its translation is CASSLGDPGPANYGYTF. J is TRBJ1-2 and V is TRBV5-1; no clear D. The length of the CDR3 is 17 residues. Germline V gene sequence: CDR1 SGHRS, CDR2 YFSETQ. The V end lost 4 bases, the J end lost 0 bases, and 19 bases lay between the germline ends.

With regard to this clonotype: Germline is not matched at one junction end, which may reflect a read error. The CDR3 DNA reads TGTGCCAGCAGGGAAGGCGGGGGGGCTGTCCATGAGCAGTTCTTC. This encodes CASREGGGAVHEQFF. The chain recombines TRBV2 with TRBJ2-1; 9 positions agree with TRBD2. Germline V gene sequence: CDR1 SNHLY, CDR2 FYNNEI. The CDR3 has 15 amino acids. The full variable domain, completed using reference TRBV2 and TRBJ2-1, is EPEVTQTPSHQVTQMGQEVILRCVPISNHLYFYWYRQILGQKVEFLVSFYNNEISEKSEIFDDQFSVERPDGSNFTLKIRSTKLEDSAMYFCASREGGGAVHEQFFGPGTRLTVL.

The sample holds a few counts of this clonotype. The chain combines TRBV11-2 with TRBJ2-1; 9 positions agree with TRBD2. The CDR3 contains 16 residues. The V gene end was trimmed by 0 bases and the J gene end by 5 bases; junction bases not matched to a gene: 5. CDR1 is SGHAT, CDR2 FQNNGV, per germline. The CDR3 DNA follows: TGTGCCAGCAGCTTAGATGTGCGGGGGGGCCACAATGAGCAGTTCTTC. Residues: CASSLDVRGGHNEQFF.

The chain has TRBV28 and TRBJ1-3; D is ambiguous. Between the trimmed V and J ends, which lost 8 bases and 8 bases, there was a span of 10 bases. There are 11 residues in the CDR3. Germline CDR1 is MDHEN and CDR2 is SYDVKM. The CDR3 region is CASGGLYTIYF. In nucleotides, the CDR3 is TGTGCCAGCGGAGGCCTCTACACCATATATTTT.